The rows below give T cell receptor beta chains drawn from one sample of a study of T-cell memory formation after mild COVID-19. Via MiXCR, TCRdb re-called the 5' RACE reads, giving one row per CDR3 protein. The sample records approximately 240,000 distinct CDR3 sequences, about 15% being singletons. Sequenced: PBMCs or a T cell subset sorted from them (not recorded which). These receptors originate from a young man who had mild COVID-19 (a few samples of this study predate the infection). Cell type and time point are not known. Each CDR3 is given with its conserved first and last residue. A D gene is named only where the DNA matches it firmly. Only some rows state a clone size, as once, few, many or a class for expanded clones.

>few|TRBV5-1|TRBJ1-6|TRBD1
CASSPQGAISQSPLHF
TGCGCCAGCAGCCCGCAGGGGGCGATTAGCCAATCACCCCTCCACTTT
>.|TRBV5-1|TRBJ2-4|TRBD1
CASSPGGRNIQYF
TGCGCCAGCAGTCCAGGGGGAAGAAACATTCAGTACTTC
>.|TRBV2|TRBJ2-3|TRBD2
CASSEVAGQYF
TGTGCCAGCAGTGAAGTAGCGGGACAGTATTTT
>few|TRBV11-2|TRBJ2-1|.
CASSLDPGTPVQFF
TGTGCCAGCAGCTTAGATCCCGGTACTCCGGTACAGTTCTTC
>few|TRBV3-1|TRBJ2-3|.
CASSPVTGSAQYF
TGTGCCAGCAGCCCGGTGACTGGGTCCGCGCAGTATTTT
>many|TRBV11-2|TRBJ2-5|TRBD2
CASSFGPGGETQYF
TGTGCCAGCAGCTTCGGACCGGGGGGAGAGACCCAGTACTTC
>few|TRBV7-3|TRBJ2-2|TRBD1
CASSQDRGTGELFF
TGTGCCAGCAGCCAAGACAGGGGAACCGGGGAGCTGTTTTTT
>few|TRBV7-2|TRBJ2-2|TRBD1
CASSRRGGGTGELFF
TGTGCCAGCAGTCGTCGAGGGGGCGGCACCGGGGAGCTGTTTTTT
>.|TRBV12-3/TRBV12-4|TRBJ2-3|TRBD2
CASSTGGVDTQYF
TGTGCCAGCAGTACGGGGGGGGTAGATACGCAGTATTTT
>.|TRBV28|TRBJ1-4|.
CASKSWGGITNEKLFF
TGTGCCAGCAAATCGTGGGGGGGCATCACTAATGAAAAACTGTTTTTT
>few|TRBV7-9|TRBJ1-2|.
CASSPRPGWIRGYTF
TGTGCCAGCAGTCCCCGACCGGGATGGATCCGTGGCTACACCTTC
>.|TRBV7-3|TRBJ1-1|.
CASSQKSDTEAFF
TGTGCCAGCAGCCAGAAAAGTGACACTGAAGCTTTCTTT
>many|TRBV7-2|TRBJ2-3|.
CASSLGGGADTQYF
TGTGCCAGCAGCTTAGGTGGGGGGGCGGATACGCAGTATTTT
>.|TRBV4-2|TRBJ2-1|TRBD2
CASSAGGRYNEQFF
TGTGCCAGCAGTGCGGGGGGCCGGTACAATGAGCAGTTCTTC
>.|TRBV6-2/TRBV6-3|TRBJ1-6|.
CASSTPRNSPLHF
TGTGCCAGCAGTACCCCGAGGAATTCACCCCTCCACTTT
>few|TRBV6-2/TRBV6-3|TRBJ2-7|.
CASSYPTLGIYEQYF
TGTGCCAGCAGTTACCCGACCCTAGGGATTTACGAGCAGTACTTC
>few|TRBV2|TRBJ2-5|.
CASRSGRIETQYF
TGTGCCAGCAGGTCAGGGCGGATAGAGACCCAGTACTTC
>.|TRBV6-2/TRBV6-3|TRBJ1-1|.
CAIGRNRNTEAFF
TGTGCCATCGGCCGTAACAGGAACACTGAAGCTTTCTTT
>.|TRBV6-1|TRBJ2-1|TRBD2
CASSEFREDEQFF
TGTGCCAGCAGTGAATTTCGGGAGGATGAGCAGTTCTTC
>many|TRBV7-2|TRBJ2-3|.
CASSSGGGGKDTQYF
TGTGCCAGCAGCTCGGGCGGGGGCGGGAAAGATACGCAGTATTTT
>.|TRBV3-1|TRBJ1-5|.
CASSQGGGDSNQPQHF
TGTGCCAGCAGCCAAGGTGGAGGGGATAGCAATCAGCCCCAGCATTTT
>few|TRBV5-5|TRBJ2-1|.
CASSFEGPAYNEQFF
TGTGCCAGCAGCTTTGAGGGACCCGCCTACAATGAGCAGTTCTTC
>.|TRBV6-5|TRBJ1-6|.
CASSYGAPSNSPLHF
TGTGCCAGCAGTTATGGAGCCCCCTCGAATTCACCCCTCCACTTT
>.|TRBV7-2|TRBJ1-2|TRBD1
CASKIPTGGRGYTF
TGTGCCAGCAAAATTCCGACAGGGGGCCGCGGCTACACCTTC
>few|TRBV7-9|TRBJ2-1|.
CASSLVSEQFF
TGTGCCAGCAGCTTAGTATCGGAGCAGTTCTTC